These 28 T cell receptor beta chains were all obtained from the same sample, sequenced in a study of OX40 agonist ivuxolimab in advanced cancers. Profiled with immunoSEQ multiplex PCR; TCRdb holds only in-frame clones, not every one. Of 70,000 or so clones detected, 85% appear once; the ten largest clones hold 6.1%. The sample here was CD4+ or CD8+ T cells sorted from blood, taken in a trial of the OX40 agonist ivuxolimab. Receptors originate from an adult with an advanced solid tumor such as melanoma, head and neck, liver or kidney cancer.

This clone was seen only a few times. V gene TRBV10-2 combines with J gene TRBJ2-2; no definite D call. Germline V gene lookup returns CDR1 WSHSY and CDR2 SAAADI. The length of the CDR3 is 14 residues. Trimming stripped 6 bases from V and 3 bases from J, with 11 bases between. CDR3 nucleotides: TGCGCCAGCAGCCAGACTGACTACACCGGGGAGCTGTTTTTT. As protein: CASSQTDYTGELFF.

The V and J genes are TRBV2 and TRBJ2-1; 9 bases map to TRBD2. Germline CDR1 SNHLY, CDR2 FYNNEI. V dropped 2 bases and J dropped 5; count of bases not matched to a gene: 4. CDR3 length equals 15 residues. The CDR3 protein is CASSEMRGGNNEQFF. The CDR3 DNA sequence: TGTGCCAGCAGTGAAATGCGGGGGGGAAACAATGAGCAGTTCTTC.

This chain uses TRBV4-1 with TRBJ2-1, with 9 positions matching TRBD2. Germline values: CDR1 MGHRA, CDR2 YSYEKL. The length of the CDR3 is 15 residues. With V trimmed by 4 bases and J by 2 bases, 3 bases remained unmatched. The CDR3 DNA follows: TGCGCCAGCAGCCTACGGACTAGCGCCTACAATGAGCAGTTCTTC. This translates into CASSLRTSAYNEQFF.

The J gene is TRBJ1-3, the V gene TRBV7-2; 11 nucleotides match TRBD1. Per the germline V gene, CDR1 is SGHTA and CDR2 is FQGNSA. V lost 4 bases, J lost 9 bases, and 11 bases stayed unmatched. CDR3 size: 16 residues. CDR3 sequence: CASSYGTGGMISTIYF. CDR3 coding DNA: TGTGCCAGCAGCTATGGGACAGGGGGGATGATAAGCACCATATATTTT.

This clone has only a few counts. V usage is TRBV7-2 and J usage is TRBJ1-2; D possibly corresponds to TRBD1 (5 bases). The V gene's germline CDR1 is SGHTA and CDR2 FQGNSA. The germline V and J ends were trimmed by 7 bases and 3 bases, with 21 bases remaining between them. The CDR3 covers 16 residues. CDR3 nucleotides: TGTGCCAGCACCGCCTCCGGGGCGGGAACCTACTATGGCTACACCTTC. Translating it yields CASTASGAGTYYGYTF.

The chain links TRBV7-2 to TRBJ2-3; TRBD2 agrees at 10 bases. There are 16 residues in the CDR3. Per the germline V gene, CDR1 is SGHTA and CDR2 is FQGNSA. V dropped 2 bases and J dropped 4; count of bases not matched to a gene: 6. CDR3 in DNA: TGTGCCAGCAGCTTATGGGCTAGCGGGAGTGCAGATACGCAGTATTTT. This encodes CASSLWASGSADTQYF.

The chain employs TRBV30 and TRBJ2-3; 9 bases match TRBD2. The V and J ends lost 8 bases and 6 bases, in that order; junction bases with no gene match: 15. This CDR3 is built from 15 residues. Germline-derived CDR1 and CDR2 are GTSNPN and SVGIG (reference sequence). The CDR3 spells CAISGISGRRDTQYF. DNA for the CDR3: TGTGCCATCAGCGGGATAAGCGGGAGGAGGGATACGCAGTATTTT.

This sequence joins TRBV11-3 and TRBJ2-2, with 7 nucleotides matching TRBD2. Germline-derived CDR1 and CDR2 are SGHNT and YENEEA. The CDR3 extends over 14 amino acids. Unmatched junction bases numbered 3, after V lost 1 base and J lost 7 bases. The CDR3 DNA reads as TGTGCCAGCAGCTTAGGTGGGGGGGTCGGGGAGCTGTTTTTT. Protein sequence: CASSLGGGVGELFF.

This clone is a singleton in its sample. This chain links TRBV7-6 with TRBJ1-3; D is perhaps TRBD1 (5 bases). V lost 3 bases and J 3 bases, leaving 6 bases between the germline ends. The CDR3 covers 13 residues. Germline V gives CDR1 SGHVS, CDR2 FNYEAQ. The chain's CDR3 is CASSFGGGNTIYF. The CDR3 DNA sequence: TGTGCCAGCAGCTTCGGGGGTGGAAACACCATATATTTT.

The CDR3 region is CASSRPSSGNTIYF. Written as DNA, the CDR3 is TGTGCCAGCAGTAGGCCATCATCTGGAAACACCATATATTTT. The chain recombines TRBV9 with TRBJ1-3; D unresolved. This CDR3 has 14 amino acids. V was trimmed by 5 bases and J by 1 base, leaving 10 bases between them. Germline V gene data show CDR1 as SGDLS and CDR2 as YYNGEE.

The rearrangement joins TRBV28 to TRBJ1-4; D remains ambiguous. From germline, CDR1 is MDHEN and CDR2 SYDVKM. The CDR3 runs 12 residues. V lost 7 bases and J 5 bases, leaving 8 bases between the germline ends. CDR3 coding DNA: TGTGCCAGCACGATTCGAAATGAAAAACTGTTTTTT. This gives the protein CASTIRNEKLFF.

With regard to this clone: A read error may account for a junction end that differs from germline. V gene TRBV7-7 combines with J gene TRBJ2-2; 9 positions match TRBD1. This CDR3 is built from 15 residues. Germline-derived CDR1 and CDR2 are SSHAT and FNYEAQ (reference sequence). The CDR3 sequence: CASSLGTGNIGELFF. In DNA form, the CDR3 reads TGTGCTAGCAGCTTAGGGACAGGGAACATCGGGGAGCTGTTTTTT.

The chain combines TRBV6-1 with TRBJ1-2; D is ambiguous. CDR3 length: 12 residues. Per the germline V gene, CDR1 is MNHNS and CDR2 is SASEGT. The germline V and J ends were trimmed by 10 bases and 1 base, with 10 bases remaining between them. The CDR3 nucleotides read TGTGCCACCGGCACACTTAACTATGGCTACACCTTC. It yields the protein CATGTLNYGYTF.

The chain's CDR3 is CASSSPQLNTEAFF. CDR3 coding DNA: TGTGCCAGCAGCTCGCCCCAGCTGAACACTGAAGCTTTCTTT. The gene calls are TRBV7-8 and TRBJ1-1; D is undetermined. Germline V gives CDR1 SGHVS, CDR2 FQNEAQ. The CDR3 runs 14 residues. V was cut by 4 bases and J by 0 bases, with 9 bases left in between.

The CDR3 here is CASSAQGTQYF. For the CDR3, the DNA is TGTGCCAGCAGCGCGCAGGGGACGCAGTATTTT. The chain uses TRBV4-2 and TRBJ2-3, with D possibly being TRBD1 (6 bases). In germline, CDR1 is LGHNA, CDR2 YNFKEQ. V was trimmed by 5 bases and J by 9 bases, leaving 9 bases between them. There are 11 residues in the CDR3.

The J gene is TRBJ2-7, the V gene TRBV11-2; D tentatively fits TRBD1 or TRBD2 (6 bases each). CDR3 length: 16 residues. CDR1 is SGHAT, CDR2 FQNNGV, per germline. Trimming shortened V by 2 bases and J by 4 bases, and 18 bases separated the two germline ends. CDR3 loop: CASSLYPPGGPYEQYF. The CDR3 bases are TGTGCCAGCAGCTTATACCCTCCCGGGGGCCCTTACGAGCAGTACTTC.

The CDR3 region is CASSLAPADTIYF. Here the CDR3 DNA reads TGTGCCAGCAGCTTAGCGCCGGCGGACACCATATATTTT. The chain employs TRBV7-2 and TRBJ1-3, with D unresolved. The germline gives CDR1 SGHTA, CDR2 FQGNSA. The CDR3 spans 13 residues. V was clipped by 0 bases and J by 8 bases, with 8 bases between them. Using reference TRBV7-2 and TRBJ1-3 for the parts outside the CDR3, the full variable domain is GAGVSQSPSNKVTEKGKDVELRCDPISGHTALYWYRQSLGQGLEFLIYFQGNSAPDKSGLPSDRFSAERTGGSVSTLTIQRTQQEDSAVYLCASSLAPADTIYFGEGSWLTVV.

This clone was seen only once. One end of the junction is discordant with germline, which a read error may explain. The chain links TRBV7-7 to TRBJ2-5, with 13 bases aligning to TRBD2. Germline CDR1 SSHAT, CDR2 FNYEAQ (reference sequence). The CDR3 extends over 15 amino acids. CDR3 DNA sequence: TGTGCTAGCAGCCCGGGACTAGCGGGACAAGAGACCCAGTACTTC. It encodes CASSPGLAGQETQYF. Together with reference TRBV7-7 and TRBJ2-5, the CDR3 gives the full variable domain: GAGVSQSPRYKVTKRGQDVTLRCDPISSHATLYWYQQALGQGPEFLTYFNYEAQPDKSGLPSDRFSAERPEGSISTLTIQRTEQRDSAMYRCASSPGLAGQETQYFGPGTRLLVL.

The chain is built from TRBV7-3 and TRBJ2-3; D remains unclear. Between the trimmed V and J ends, which lost 1 base and 8 bases, there was a span of 10 bases. The germline V gene has CDR1 SGHTA and CDR2 FQGTGA. This CDR3 has 13 amino acids. The CDR3: CASSLMPRSTQYF. Written as DNA, the CDR3 is TGTGCCAGCAGCTTAATGCCCCGGAGTACGCAGTATTTT.

The chain combines TRBV2 with TRBJ1-5, with 10 positions matching TRBD1. This CDR3 contains 15 residues. Per the germline V gene, CDR1 is SNHLY and CDR2 is FYNNEI. Unmatched junction bases numbered 5, after V lost 5 bases and J lost 4 bases. CDR3: CASSRQGAGNQPQHF. CDR3 bases: TGTGCCAGCAGTCGACAGGGGGCAGGAAATCAGCCCCAGCATTTT.

This chain connects TRBV27 to TRBJ2-1; the D gene is possibly TRBD2 (5 bases). The CDR3 sequence is 14 residues long. The germline gives CDR1 MNHEY, CDR2 SMNVEV (reference sequence). V was pared by 3 bases and J by 7 bases, with 13 bases between. CDR3 region: CASSFLASGNEQFF. The CDR3 DNA sequence: TGTGCCAGCAGTTTCCTAGCTTCGGGTAATGAGCAGTTCTTC.

This clone appeared once. The chain is built from TRBV2 and TRBJ2-5, with D hard to call. V was shortened by 7 bases and J by 6 bases, with 3 bases between the two germline ends. The CDR3 sequence is 9 residues long. Germline CDR1 reads SNHLY; CDR2 reads FYNNEI. CDR3 DNA: TGTGCCAGCACACAGACCCAGTACTTC. As protein: CASTQTQYF.

The chain combines TRBV6-5 with TRBJ1-1, with 7 nucleotides matching TRBD1. Germline loops: CDR1 MNHEY, CDR2 SVGAGI. This CDR3 is built from 15 residues. Trimming cost V 8 bases and J 7 bases; bases outside gene matches: 16. The CDR3 DNA follows: TGTGCCAGCTCTAGACATCCCCCACAGGGGAGTGAAGCTTTCTTT. Translated: CASSRHPPQGSEAFF.

CDR3 region: CASSTLSSGRYNEQFF. CDR3 in DNA: TGCGCCAGCAGCACACTCAGCTCGGGACGCTACAATGAGCAGTTCTTC. This rearrangement joins TRBV5-1 to TRBJ2-1; possibly TRBD1 or TRBD2 for D (5 bases each). The V end lost 4 bases, the J end lost 3 bases, and 17 bases lay between the germline ends. Germline CDR1 SGHRS, CDR2 YFSETQ. This CDR3 has 16 amino acids.

This rearrangement joins TRBV5-5 to TRBJ2-1; D not certain. There are 12 residues in the CDR3. Trimming shortened V by 4 bases and J by 4 bases, and 6 bases separated the two germline ends. CDR1 is SGHKS and CDR2 is YYEKEE in the germline V gene (reference sequence). The CDR3 bases are TGTGCCAGCAGCAGTCCATACAATGAGCAGTTCTTC. Translation gives CASSSPYNEQFF.

The chain joins TRBV5-1 to TRBJ2-6; D gene unclear. CDR1 and CDR2 from the germline V gene are SGHRS and YFSETQ. The CDR3 sequence is 16 residues long. Trimming removed 0 bases from V and 0 bases from J, with 7 bases in between. The CDR3 spells CASSLGQGSGANVLTF. The DNA of the CDR3 is TGCGCCAGCAGCTTGGGACAAGGCTCTGGGGCCAACGTCCTGACTTTC. Full variable domain (rest looked up from reference TRBV5-1 and TRBJ2-6): KAGVTQTPRYLIKTRGQQVTLSCSPISGHRSVSWYQQTPGQGLQFLFEYFSETQRNKGNFPGRFSGRQFSNSRSEMNVSTLELGDSALYLCASSLGQGSGANVLTFGAGSRLTVL.

The chain links TRBV5-1 to TRBJ1-1; 9 positions match TRBD1. J lost 5 bases, V lost 3 bases, and 5 bases had no gene match. Germline CDR1 reads SGHRS; CDR2 reads YFSETQ. CDR3 length: 14 residues. CDR3 in amino acids: CASSWGQGRTEAFF. The CDR3 DNA follows: TGCGCCAGCAGCTGGGGACAGGGTCGAACTGAAGCTTTCTTT. Supplemented by reference TRBV5-1 and TRBJ1-1, the full variable domain reads KAGVTQTPRYLIKTRGQQVTLSCSPISGHRSVSWYQQTPGQGLQFLFEYFSETQRNKGNFPGRFSGRQFSNSRSEMNVSTLELGDSALYLCASSWGQGRTEAFFGQGTRLTVV.

Comments on this clone: Additional DNA sequences in this sample encode the identical CDR3. The chain links TRBV18 to TRBJ2-5; D not certain. The germline CDR1 and CDR2 sequences are KGHSH and LQKENI. The V end was cut by 3 bases, the J end by 2 bases, with 1 base between. The CDR3 contains 11 residues. This CDR3 is CASSPQETQYF. In DNA, the CDR3 is TGTGCCAGCTCACCTCAAGAGACCCAGTACTTC. The whole variable domain, remainder taken from reference TRBV18 and TRBJ2-5, is NAGVMQNPRHLVRRRGQEARLRCSPMKGHSHVYWYRQLPEEGLKFMVYLQKENIIDESGMPKERFSAEFPKEGPSILRIQQVVRGDSAAYFCASSPQETQYFGPGTRLLVL.